A selection of T cell receptor beta chains follows, all from one sample in a study of cytomegalovirus exposure and HLA in healthy donors. The protocol was immunoSEQ multiplex PCR, while the TCRdb copy is restricted to in-frame clones and leaves out a portion. The table includes 120,000 or so clones, around three quarters detected once. The sample consisted of PBMCs. These receptors came from a male donor in good health and CMV-seronegative. CDR3s include the opening cysteine and the closing phenylalanine or tryptophan. Fields, in order: CDR3 protein, CDR3 DNA, clone size, D gene, V gene, J gene. The D gene is left open where the match is weak. Not every row has a clone size; where given, it reads once, few, many or a size class.

CDR3aa: CASSLDQKRPLFETQYF
CDR3nt: TGTGCCAGCAGCTTAGATCAAAAGCGGCCCCTCTTTGAGACCCAGTACTTC
abundance: once
d_gene: NA
v_gene: TRBV11-2
j_gene: TRBJ2-5

CDR3aa: CASSPPQSGANVLTF
CDR3nt: TGTGCCAGCAGCCCCCCCCAGTCTGGGGCCAACGTCCTGACTTTC
abundance: NA
d_gene: NA
v_gene: TRBV7-2
j_gene: TRBJ2-6

CDR3aa: CASSDGNSPLHF
CDR3nt: TGTGCCAGCAGTGACGGTAATTCACCCCTCCACTTT
abundance: NA
d_gene: NA
v_gene: TRBV25-1
j_gene: TRBJ1-6

CDR3aa: CASSQGATGWTTEAFF
CDR3nt: TGTGCCAGCAGCCAAGGGGCAACAGGGTGGACCACTGAAGCTTTCTTT
abundance: NA
d_gene: NA
v_gene: TRBV14
j_gene: TRBJ1-1

CDR3aa: CARREKSTDTQYF
CDR3nt: TGTGCCCGGAGGGAGAAGTCCACAGATACGCAGTATTTT
abundance: NA
d_gene: NA
v_gene: TRBV30
j_gene: TRBJ2-3

CDR3aa: CASSEADRISNTEAFF
CDR3nt: TGTGCCAGCAGTGAGGCGGACAGAATATCGAACACTGAAGCTTTCTTT
abundance: NA
d_gene: NA
v_gene: TRBV6-1
j_gene: TRBJ1-1

CDR3aa: CASSLSSVSYEQYF
CDR3nt: TGCGCCAGCAGCTTATCCAGCGTTTCCTACGAGCAGTACTTC
abundance: once
d_gene: NA
v_gene: TRBV5-1
j_gene: TRBJ2-7

CDR3aa: CASSPGWVPMNTEAFF
CDR3nt: TGTGCCAGCAGCCCGGGTTGGGTTCCGATGAACACTGAAGCTTTCTTT
abundance: few
d_gene: NA
v_gene: TRBV5-6
j_gene: TRBJ1-1

CDR3aa: CASQGSNQPQHF
CDR3nt: TGCGCCAGTCAGGGCAGCAATCAGCCCCAGCATTTT
abundance: NA
d_gene: NA
v_gene: TRBV10-2
j_gene: TRBJ1-5

CDR3aa: CASSKAQGTQETQYF
CDR3nt: TGTGCCAGCAGTAAAGCCCAGGGGACCCAAGAGACCCAGTACTTC
abundance: NA
d_gene: NA
v_gene: TRBV6-1
j_gene: TRBJ2-5

CDR3aa: CASSRTWTSGSRGGELFF
CDR3nt: TGTGCCAGCAGTCGCACCTGGACTAGCGGGAGTCGGGGGGGGGAGCTGTTTTTT
abundance: NA
d_gene: TRBD2
v_gene: TRBV2
j_gene: TRBJ2-2

CDR3aa: CASRTSGSVTDTQYF
CDR3nt: TGTGCCAGCAGGACGAGCGGGAGTGTGACAGATACGCAGTATTTT
abundance: NA
d_gene: TRBD2
v_gene: TRBV7-9
j_gene: TRBJ2-3

CDR3aa: CAWDEVRNTEAFF
CDR3nt: TGTGCCTGGGATGAGGTTAGAAATACTGAAGCTTTCTTT
abundance: NA
d_gene: NA
v_gene: TRBV30
j_gene: TRBJ1-1

CDR3aa: CASSEGGGQWDTEAFF
CDR3nt: TGTGCCAGCAGTGAAGGTGGGGGACAGTGGGACACTGAAGCTTTCTTT
abundance: NA
d_gene: TRBD1
v_gene: TRBV6-1
j_gene: TRBJ1-1

CDR3aa: CASSFGQSSGNTIYF
CDR3nt: TGTGCCAGCTCGTTCGGACAGAGCTCTGGAAACACCATATATTTT
abundance: NA
d_gene: NA
v_gene: TRBV18
j_gene: TRBJ1-3

CDR3aa: CASSESHNEKLFF
CDR3nt: TGCGCCAGCAGTGAGTCCCATAATGAAAAACTGTTTTTT
abundance: NA
d_gene: NA
v_gene: TRBV10-2
j_gene: TRBJ1-4

CDR3aa: CASSADFAGGFSDTQYF
CDR3nt: TGCGCCAGCAGCGCGGACTTCGCGGGGGGGTTCTCAGATACGCAGTATTTT
abundance: NA
d_gene: TRBD2
v_gene: TRBV5-1
j_gene: TRBJ2-3

CDR3aa: CASWGGTGSNQPQHF
CDR3nt: TGTGCCAGCTGGGGGGGGACAGGGAGCAATCAGCCCCAGCATTTT
abundance: NA
d_gene: TRBD1
v_gene: TRBV6-5
j_gene: TRBJ1-5

CDR3aa: CSSSFAGGSTETQYF
CDR3nt: TGTTCCAGCAGCTTTGCGGGGGGATCAACAGAGACCCAGTACTTC
abundance: NA
d_gene: TRBD2
v_gene: TRBV7-9
j_gene: TRBJ2-5

CDR3aa: CASSLRTGTGFPYEQYF
CDR3nt: TGCGCCAGCAGCTTGAGGACCGGGACAGGGTTTCCCTACGAGCAGTACTTC
abundance: NA
d_gene: TRBD1
v_gene: TRBV5-1
j_gene: TRBJ2-7

CDR3aa: CAISGESGTAIYEQYF
CDR3nt: TGTGCCATCAGTGGAGAAAGCGGGACGGCGATCTACGAGCAGTACTTC
abundance: NA
d_gene: TRBD2
v_gene: TRBV10-3
j_gene: TRBJ2-7

CDR3aa: CASSLATGGETQYF
CDR3nt: TGCGCCAGCAGCTTGGCGACAGGGGGAGAGACCCAGTACTTC
abundance: NA
d_gene: TRBD1
v_gene: TRBV5-1
j_gene: TRBJ2-5